These 5 T cell receptor beta chains originate from one sample sequenced in a study of T cells after yellow fever vaccination. MiXCR, applied by TCRdb to the 5' RACE reads, yields one record per CDR3 protein. The table lists roughly 340,000 distinct CDR3 sequences, about 9.5% of them singletons. The starting material was PBMCs, obtained on the day of the first yellow fever vaccination. These receptor sequences come from a man aged 18 to 29 who received the YFV17D yellow fever vaccine.

The chain has TRBV14 and TRBJ2-3; 8 bases line up with TRBD1. Unmatched junction bases numbered 2, after V lost 6 bases and J lost 0 bases. CDR1 and CDR2 from the germline V gene are SGHDN and FVKESK. The CDR3 loop spans 14 amino acids. CDR3 nucleotides: TGTGCCAGCAGGCGACAGGGGAGCACAGATACGCAGTATTTT. It translates to CASRRQGSTDTQYF.

This clonotype was found a few times. The CDR3 region has the DNA TGTGCCAGCAGCCAGGGGGATAGGGGGGCTTTCTTT. This sequence encodes CASSQGDRGAFF. V and J are TRBV4-2 and TRBJ1-1, with D possibly matching TRBD1 (6 bases). Deletions cut 3 bases from V and 11 bases from J, with 13 bases between. Germline V gene data show CDR1 as LGHNA and CDR2 as YNFKEQ. The CDR3 loop spans 12 amino acids.

This clonotype has only a few counts. The rearrangement uses TRBV27 and TRBJ2-1; 7 bases align to TRBD2. The CDR3 is 18 amino acids. Per germline, CDR1 MNHEY and CDR2 SMNVEV (reference sequence). V lost 5 bases to trimming and J lost 5 bases; unmatched junction nucleotides: 18. Written as DNA, the CDR3 is TGTGCCAGCAGTCAAAACCACCCCCGGCGGGGGTACCACAATGAGCAGTTCTTC. Protein: CASSQNHPRRGYHNEQFF.

The V call is TRBV2, the J call TRBJ1-5, with 9 bases matching TRBD1. The CDR3 extends over 12 amino acids. Germline assignment: CDR1 SNHLY and CDR2 FYNNEI. The J segment lost 6 bases and the V segment lost 9 bases, leaving 3 bases of the junction unmatched. This chain's CDR3 is CASRQGGQPQHF. The CDR3 DNA sequence: TGTGCCAGTAGACAGGGGGGTCAGCCCCAGCATTTT.

There are a few counts of this clonotype. This chain links TRBV7-7 with TRBJ2-5, with 11 bases matching TRBD2. From germline, CDR1 is SSHAT and CDR2 FNYEAQ (reference sequence). The CDR3 is 17 amino acids. V was clipped by 1 base and J by 5 bases; unmatched bases: 9. The DNA of the CDR3 is TGTGCCAGCAGCTTAGATAGCGGGGGGGCCCTAACGGAGACCCAGTACTTC. Translation gives CASSLDSGGALTETQYF.